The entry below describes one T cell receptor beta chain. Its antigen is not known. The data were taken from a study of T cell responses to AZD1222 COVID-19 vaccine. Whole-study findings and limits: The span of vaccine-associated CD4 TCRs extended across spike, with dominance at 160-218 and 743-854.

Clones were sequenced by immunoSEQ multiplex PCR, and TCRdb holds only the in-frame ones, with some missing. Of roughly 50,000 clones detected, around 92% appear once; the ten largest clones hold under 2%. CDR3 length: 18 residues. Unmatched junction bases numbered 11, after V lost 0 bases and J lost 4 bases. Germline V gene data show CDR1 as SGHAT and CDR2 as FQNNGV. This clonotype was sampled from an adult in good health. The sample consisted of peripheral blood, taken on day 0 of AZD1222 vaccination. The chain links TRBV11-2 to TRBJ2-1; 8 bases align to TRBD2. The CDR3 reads CASSLDPITSGGYNEQFF. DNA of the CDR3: TGTGCCAGCAGCTTAGACCCAATTACTAGCGGAGGTTACAATGAGCAGTTCTTC.